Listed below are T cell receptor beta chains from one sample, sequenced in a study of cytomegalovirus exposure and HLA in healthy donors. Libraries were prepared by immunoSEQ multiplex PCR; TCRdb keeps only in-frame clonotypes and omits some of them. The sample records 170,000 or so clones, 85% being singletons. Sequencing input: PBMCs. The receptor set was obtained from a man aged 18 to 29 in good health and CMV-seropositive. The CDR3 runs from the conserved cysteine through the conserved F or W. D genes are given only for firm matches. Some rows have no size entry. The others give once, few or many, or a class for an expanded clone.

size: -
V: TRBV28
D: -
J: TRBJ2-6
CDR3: CASSAQTGLVSGANVLTF
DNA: TGTGCCAGCAGTGCACAGACAGGTTTAGTCTCTGGGGCCAACGTCCTGACTTTC

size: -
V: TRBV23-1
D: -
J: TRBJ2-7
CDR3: CASSQSGPYYEQYF
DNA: TGCGCCAGCAGTCAATCGGGCCCCTACTACGAGCAGTACTTC

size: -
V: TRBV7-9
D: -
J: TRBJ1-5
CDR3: CASSLGAGAGQPQHF
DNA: TGTGCCAGCAGCTTAGGGGCAGGGGCGGGTCAGCCCCAGCATTTT

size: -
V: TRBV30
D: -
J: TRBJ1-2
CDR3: CAWSGQIVYTF
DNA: TGTGCCTGGAGCGGACAGATCGTCTACACCTTC

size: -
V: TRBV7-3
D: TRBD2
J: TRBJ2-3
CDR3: CASSPRLAGGVDTQYF
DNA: TGTGCCAGCAGCCCTAGACTAGCGGGAGGGGTAGATACGCAGTATTTT

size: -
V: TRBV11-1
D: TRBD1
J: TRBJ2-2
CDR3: CASTRDRADGELFF
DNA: TGTGCCAGCACCAGGGACAGGGCTGACGGGGAGCTGTTTTTT

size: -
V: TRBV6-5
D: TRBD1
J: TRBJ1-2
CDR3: CASRGAGGADGYTF
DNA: TGTGCCAGCCGGGGCGCAGGGGGCGCGGATGGCTACACCTTC

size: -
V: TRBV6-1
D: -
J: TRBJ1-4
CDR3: CASSPTGGYEKLFF
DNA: TGTGCCAGCAGTCCCACCGGAGGGTATGAAAAACTGTTTTTT

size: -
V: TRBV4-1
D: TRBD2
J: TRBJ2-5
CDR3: CASSQEAWGGKETQYF
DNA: TGCGCCAGCAGCCAAGAAGCGTGGGGAGGGAAAGAGACCCAGTACTTC

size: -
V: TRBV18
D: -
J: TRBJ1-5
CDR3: CASSPPERTDQHF
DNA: TGTGCCAGCTCACCACCGGAAAGGACAGATCAGCATTTT

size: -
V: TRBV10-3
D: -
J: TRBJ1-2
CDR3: CAINERGGYTF
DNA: TGTGCCATCAACGAACGCGGAGGCTACACCTTC

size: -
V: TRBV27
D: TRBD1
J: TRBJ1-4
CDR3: CASSSYRGREKLFF
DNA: TGTGCCAGCAGTTCGTATAGGGGGCGGGAAAAACTGTTTTTT

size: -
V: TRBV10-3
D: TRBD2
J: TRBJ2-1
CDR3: CAIRPGLASNEQFF
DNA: TGTGCCATCAGACCGGGACTAGCGTCAAATGAGCAGTTCTTC

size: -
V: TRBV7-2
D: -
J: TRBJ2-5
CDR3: CASSLGGGTKETQYF
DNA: TGTGCCAGCAGCTTAGGTGGAGGGACGAAAGAGACCCAGTACTTC

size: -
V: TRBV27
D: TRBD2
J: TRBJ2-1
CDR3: CASSSPQTSGTYNEQFF
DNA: TGTGCCAGCAGTTCACCTCAGACTAGCGGAACCTACAATGAGCAGTTCTTC

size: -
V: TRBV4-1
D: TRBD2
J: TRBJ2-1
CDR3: CASSRPGTSRYNEQFF
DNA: TGCGCCAGCAGCCGACCCGGGACTAGCAGGTACAATGAGCAGTTCTTC

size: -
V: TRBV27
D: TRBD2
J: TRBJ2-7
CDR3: CASSFATSAYEQYF
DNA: TGTGCCAGCAGTTTCGCGACTAGCGCCTACGAGCAGTACTTC

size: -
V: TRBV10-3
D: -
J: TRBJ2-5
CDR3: CAISGAGLDQYF
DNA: TGTGCCATCAGTGGAGCAGGGCTCGACCAGTACTTC

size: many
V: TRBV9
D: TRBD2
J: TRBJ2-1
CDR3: CASSSGTSGTYNEQFF
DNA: TGTGCCAGCAGCTCGGGGACTAGCGGGACCTACAATGAGCAGTTCTTC

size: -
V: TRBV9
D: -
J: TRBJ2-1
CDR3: CASSVDGENYNEQFF
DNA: TGTGCCAGCAGCGTAGACGGGGAAAACTACAATGAGCAGTTCTTC

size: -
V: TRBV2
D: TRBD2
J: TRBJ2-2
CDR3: CASTWGGNTGELFF
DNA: TGTGCCAGCACGTGGGGGGGAAACACCGGGGAGCTGTTTTTT

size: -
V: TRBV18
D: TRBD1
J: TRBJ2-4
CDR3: CASSPTGMRDIQYF
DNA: TGTGCCAGCTCGCCGACAGGGATGAGGGACATTCAGTACTTC

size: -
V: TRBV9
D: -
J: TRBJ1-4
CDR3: CASSVGSVRENEKLFF
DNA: TGTGCCAGCAGCGTAGGTTCGGTCCGGGAGAATGAAAAACTGTTTTTT

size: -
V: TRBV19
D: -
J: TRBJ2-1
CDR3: CASSFFGIHNEQFF
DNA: TGTGCCAGTAGTTTTTTCGGGATTCACAATGAGCAGTTCTTC

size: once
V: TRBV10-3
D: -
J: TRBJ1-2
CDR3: CAISESLRGYTF
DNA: TGTGCCATCAGTGAGAGCTTGCGAGGCTACACCTTC

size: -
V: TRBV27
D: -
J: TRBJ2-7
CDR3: CASSFRGYYEQYF
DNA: TGTGCCAGCAGTTTCCGGGGATACTACGAGCAGTACTTC

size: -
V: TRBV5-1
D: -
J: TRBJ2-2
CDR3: CASSSKTSANTGELFF
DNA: TGCGCCAGCAGCTCAAAGACTTCGGCTAACACCGGGGAGCTGTTTTTT

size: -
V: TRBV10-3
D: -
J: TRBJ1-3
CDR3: CAISESDRAGNTIYF
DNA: TGTGCCATCAGTGAGTCAGACAGAGCTGGAAACACCATATATTTT

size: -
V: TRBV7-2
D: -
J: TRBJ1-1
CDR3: CASSFFSGNTEAFF
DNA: TGTGCCAGCAGCTTTTTTTCGGGGAACACTGAAGCTTTCTTT

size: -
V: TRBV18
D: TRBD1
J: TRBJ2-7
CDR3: CASSPAGGIVVYEQYF
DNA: TGTGCCAGCTCACCGGCAGGGGGCATAGTGGTCTACGAGCAGTACTTC

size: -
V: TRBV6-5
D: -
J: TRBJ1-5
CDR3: CASKRDPGGNQPQHF
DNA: TGTGCCAGCAAAAGGGATCCGGGGGGCAATCAGCCCCAGCATTTT

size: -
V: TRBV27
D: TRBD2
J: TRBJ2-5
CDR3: CASSLGLAGGKETQYF
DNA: TGTGCCAGCAGTCTAGGACTAGCGGGGGGGAAAGAGACCCAGTACTTC

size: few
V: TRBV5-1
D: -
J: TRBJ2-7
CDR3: CASSLLGRPADEQYF
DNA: TGCGCCAGCAGCCTTCTAGGTCGACCGGCCGACGAGCAGTACTTC

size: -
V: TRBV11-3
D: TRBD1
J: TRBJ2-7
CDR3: CASSLDRTYEQYF
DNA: TGTGCCAGCAGCTTGGACAGGACCTACGAGCAGTACTTC

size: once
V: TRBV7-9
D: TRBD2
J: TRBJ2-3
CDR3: CASSLPIISGSRTDTQYF
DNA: TGTGCCAGCAGCTTACCAATAATTAGCGGGAGTAGGACAGATACGCAGTATTTT

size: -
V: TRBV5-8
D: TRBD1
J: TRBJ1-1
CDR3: CASRDDRGTEAFF
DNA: TGTGCCAGCAGGGATGACAGGGGAACTGAAGCTTTCTTT

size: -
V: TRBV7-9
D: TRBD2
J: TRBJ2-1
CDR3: CASSFTSGDYNEQFF
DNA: TGTGCCAGCAGTTTCACTAGCGGGGACTACAATGAGCAGTTCTTC

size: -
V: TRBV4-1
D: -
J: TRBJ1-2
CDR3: CASSQWGGRAGYTF
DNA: TGCGCCAGCAGCCAGTGGGGAGGCAGGGCGGGCTACACCTTC

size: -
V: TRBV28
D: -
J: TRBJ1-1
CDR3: CASSPQGTNTEAFF
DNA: TGTGCCAGCAGCCCCCAGGGCACGAACACTGAAGCTTTCTTT

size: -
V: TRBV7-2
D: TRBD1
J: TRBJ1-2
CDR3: CASSLTGTGEYGYTF
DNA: TGTGCCAGCAGCTTGACCGGGACAGGGGAATATGGCTACACCTTC

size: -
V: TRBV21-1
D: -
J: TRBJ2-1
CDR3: CASSLSRRGYNEQFF
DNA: TGTGCCAGCAGCCTAAGTAGGAGGGGTTACAATGAGCAGTTCTTC